The 18 T cell receptor beta chains presented below share a single source sample, sequenced in a study of beta chain features in type 1 diabetes. The whole isolated RNA underwent reverse transcription, so sequencing captured expressed TCRB transcripts. The assay was immunoSEQ multiplex PCR, and TCRdb's table has in-frame clones only and misses some. This sample has over 500,000 clones, with around 16% found just once. Sequenced material: naive CD4+ T cells from blood. These receptors came from a man younger than 35 in good health.

Here the CDR3 DNA reads TGTGCCAGCAGCTTCACCGGGACAGGGATTGTTGACATTCAGTACTTC. Translating gives CASSFTGTGIVDIQYF. The chain carries TRBV7-2 and TRBJ2-4; TRBD1 matches at 9 bases. The trim removed 3 bases at V and 8 bases at J, leaving 11 bases unmatched. CDR1 is SGHTA, CDR2 FQGNSA, per germline. The CDR3 runs 16 residues.

The gene calls are TRBV9 and TRBJ2-7; no definite D call. The CDR3 is made up of 14 amino acids. Trimming stripped 0 bases from V and 0 bases from J, with 7 bases between. CDR1 and CDR2 (germline): SGDLS, YYNGEE. CDR3 in amino acids: CASSVGGLSYEQYF. The DNA of the CDR3 is TGTGCCAGCAGCGTAGGTGGCCTCTCCTACGAGCAGTACTTC.

The J gene is TRBJ1-1, the V gene TRBV10-3, with 10 bases lining up with TRBD1. Trimming at V came to 0 bases and at J to 11 bases, leaving 9 bases not matched to a gene. Germline lookup yields CDR1 ENHRY and CDR2 SYGVKD. This CDR3 comprises 15 residues. DNA of the CDR3: TGTGCCATCAGTGAGTCTACGGGACAGGGGTCCGTGGCTTTCTTT. This gives the protein CAISESTGQGSVAFF.

In its sample, this clone was seen a few times. The rearrangement links TRBV18 to TRBJ2-7; no clear D. This CDR3 is built from 13 residues. V lost 1 base and J 2 bases, leaving 6 bases between the germline ends. Germline CDR1 and CDR2: KGHSH and LQKENI. The CDR3 spells CASSPLLTYEQYF. The CDR3 DNA reads as TGTGCCAGCTCACCACTGCTAACCTACGAGCAGTACTTC. Drawing the rest from reference TRBV18 and TRBJ2-7, the complete variable domain is NAGVMQNPRHLVRRRGQEARLRCSPMKGHSHVYWYRQLPEEGLKFMVYLQKENIIDESGMPKERFSAEFPKEGPSILRIQQVVRGDSAAYFCASSPLLTYEQYFGPGTRLTVT.

The sample holds a few counts of this clone. The V and J genes are TRBV5-6 and TRBJ2-7; D is unresolved. Trimming took off 2 bases at V and 4 bases at J, with 7 bases between the two ends. CDR3 size: 12 residues. Germline CDR1 and CDR2: SGHDT and YYEEEE. CDR3 protein: CASSFQQYEQYF. CDR3 DNA sequence: TGTGCCAGCAGCTTCCAACAGTACGAGCAGTACTTC.

This chain connects TRBV9 to TRBJ2-2; D remains ambiguous. Per the germline V gene, CDR1 is SGDLS and CDR2 is YYNGEE. The V end lost 3 bases, the J end lost 1 base, and 7 bases lay between the germline ends. The CDR3 is 14 residues long. The CDR3 DNA reads as TGTGCCAGCAGCGCGGACCTGAACACCGGGGAGCTGTTTTTT. Translating it yields CASSADLNTGELFF. The full variable domain, rest sourced from reference TRBV9 and TRBJ2-2, is DSGVTQTPKHLITATGQRVTLRCSPRSGDLSVYWYQQSLDQGLQFLIQYYNGEERAKGNILERFSAQQFPDLHSELNLSSLELGDSALYFCASSADLNTGELFFGEGSRLTVL.

The chain is built from TRBV5-4 and TRBJ1-2; the D gene is possibly TRBD1 (5 bases). The germline CDR1 and CDR2 sequences are SGHNT and YYREEE (reference sequence). Trimming removed 7 bases at V and 4 bases at J, with 11 bases between. The CDR3 length is 12 residues. CDR3 DNA: TGTGCCAGCGGGGGTCAGCGCTATGGCTACACCTTC. Its protein product is CASGGQRYGYTF.

The chain carries TRBV7-8 and TRBJ2-5; D is ambiguous. V shed 1 base and J shed 5 bases, with 11 bases lying between them. Germline values: CDR1 SGHVS, CDR2 FQNEAQ. CDR3 size: 14 residues. The CDR3 here is CASSLGVGVETQYF. Here the CDR3 DNA reads TGTGCCAGCAGCTTAGGAGTGGGCGTGGAGACCCAGTACTTC.

This clone was seen only a few times. The genes are TRBV6-5 and TRBJ1-2; tentatively, D is TRBD1 (6 bases). V was cut by 2 bases and J by 7 bases, with 8 bases left in between. The germline V gene encodes CDR1 MNHEY and CDR2 SVGAGI. The CDR3 is made up of 12 amino acids. The CDR3 DNA follows: TGTGCCAGCAGTTACCAGGGGATTGGCTACACCTTC. Translating gives CASSYQGIGYTF.

The J gene is TRBJ2-2, the V gene TRBV2, with 7 nucleotides matching TRBD2. The CDR3 runs to 16 residues. The trim removed 5 bases at V and 0 bases at J, leaving 6 bases unmatched. CDR1 is SNHLY, CDR2 FYNNEI, per germline. The CDR3 DNA sequence: TGTGCCAGCAGTCGAAGCGGGACCCCGAACACCGGGGAGCTGTTTTTT. This gives the protein CASSRSGTPNTGELFF.

V gene TRBV28 combines with J gene TRBJ1-2; the D is unclear. The CDR3 consists of 15 residues. V gave up 4 bases and J gave up 7 bases, with 19 bases separating them. From germline, CDR1 is MDHEN and CDR2 SYDVKM. The CDR3 loop reads CASSSPISSFFGYTF. CDR3 DNA sequence: TGTGCCAGCAGTTCCCCAATTTCTTCCTTTTTTGGCTACACCTTC.

The chain has TRBV28 and TRBJ1-6, with D perhaps TRBD1 (5 bases). Germline CDR1 MDHEN, CDR2 SYDVKM. V lost 2 bases and J lost 11, with 16 bases in between. This CDR3 contains 15 residues. Written as DNA, the CDR3 is TGTGCCAGCAGTTTAGTTGGGTTCGGGGGGGCACCCCTCCACTTT. Protein sequence: CASSLVGFGGAPLHF.

This clone was seen a handful of times. The gene calls are TRBV14 and TRBJ1-6; D is perhaps TRBD1 (5 bases). The CDR3 totals 13 residues. V lost 4 bases and J 10 bases, leaving 11 bases between the germline ends. The germline V gene encodes CDR1 SGHDN and CDR2 FVKESK. The CDR3 loop is CASSRDRKSPLHF. The CDR3 DNA follows: TGTGCCAGCAGCCGCGACAGAAAATCACCCCTCCACTTT.

This sequence joins TRBV9 and TRBJ1-3; 7 nucleotides match TRBD1. The CDR3 is 16 amino acids. Trimming took 0 bases from V and 4 from J; bases not matched to a gene: 7. Germline CDR1 SGDLS, CDR2 YYNGEE. The CDR3: CASSVGIGTAGNTIYF. In DNA, the CDR3 is TGTGCCAGCAGCGTAGGTATTGGGACAGCCGGAAACACCATATATTTT.

In this sample, this clone turned up a few times. CDR3 coding DNA: TGTGCCAGCAGTTATACTAGAGGGGGGGGCCAAGAGACCCAGTACTTC. Protein product: CASSYTRGGGQETQYF. The gene calls are TRBV7-2 and TRBJ2-5; D is perhaps TRBD2 (7 bases). Per germline, CDR1 SGHTA and CDR2 FQGNSA. V lost 6 bases and J lost 1, with 18 bases in between. The CDR3 consists of 16 residues.

CDR3 residues: CASSLTGQNVAGYTF. Written as DNA, the CDR3 is TGTGCCAGCAGCTTGACGGGACAGAATGTCGCGGGCTACACCTTC. This sequence joins TRBV5-4 and TRBJ1-2, with TRBD1 identical over 7 bases. Looked up from germline, CDR1 is SGHNT and CDR2 is YYREEE (reference sequence). The CDR3 is made up of 15 amino acids. V shed 1 base, J shed 8 bases, and the junction held 11 bases outside the gene matches.

This clone was recorded a few times. V is TRBV7-2 and J is TRBJ1-5, with TRBD1 as a possible D gene (6 bases). Germline-derived CDR1 and CDR2 are SGHTA and FQGNSA. This CDR3 has 15 amino acids. The germline V and J ends were trimmed by 1 base and 3 bases, with 10 bases remaining between them. For the CDR3, the DNA is TGTGCCAGCAGCTTAGTTCGGGGGCTCAATCAGCCCCAGCATTTT. Amino acids: CASSLVRGLNQPQHF.

This clone was seen a handful of times. This sequence joins TRBV5-4 and TRBJ2-1; 8 nucleotides agree with TRBD1. V shed 4 bases and J 0 bases; nucleotides not matched to a gene: 6. CDR1 is SGHNT and CDR2 is YYREEE in the germline V gene (reference sequence). The length of the CDR3 is 16 residues. The CDR3 DNA reads TGTGCCAGCAGCCCGAGGGACAGGAGCTCCTACAATGAGCAGTTCTTC. It translates to CASSPRDRSSYNEQFF.